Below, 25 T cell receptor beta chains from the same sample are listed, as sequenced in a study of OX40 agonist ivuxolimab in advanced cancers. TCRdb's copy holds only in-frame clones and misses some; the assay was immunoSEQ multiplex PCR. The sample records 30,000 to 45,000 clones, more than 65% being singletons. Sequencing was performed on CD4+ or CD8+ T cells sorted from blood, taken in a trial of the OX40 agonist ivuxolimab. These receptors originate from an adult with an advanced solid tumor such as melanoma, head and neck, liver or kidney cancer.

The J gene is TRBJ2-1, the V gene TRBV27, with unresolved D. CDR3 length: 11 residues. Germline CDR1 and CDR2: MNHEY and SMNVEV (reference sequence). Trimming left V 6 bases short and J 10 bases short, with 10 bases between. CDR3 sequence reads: CASSLQGEQFF. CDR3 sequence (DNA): TGTGCCAGCAGCCTCCAAGGGGAGCAGTTCTTC.

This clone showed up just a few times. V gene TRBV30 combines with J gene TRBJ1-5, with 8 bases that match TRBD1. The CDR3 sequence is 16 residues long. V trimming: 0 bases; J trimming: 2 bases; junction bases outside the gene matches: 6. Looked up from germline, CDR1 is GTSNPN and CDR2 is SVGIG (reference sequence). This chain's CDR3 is CAWSVGRGQGNQPQHF. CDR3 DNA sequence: TGTGCCTGGAGTGTTGGCAGGGGGCAGGGCAATCAGCCCCAGCATTTT.

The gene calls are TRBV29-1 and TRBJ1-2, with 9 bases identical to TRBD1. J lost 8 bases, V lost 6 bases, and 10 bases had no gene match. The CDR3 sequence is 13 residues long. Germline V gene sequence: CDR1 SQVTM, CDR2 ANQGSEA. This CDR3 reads CSVPGQGLGGYTF. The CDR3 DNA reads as TGCAGCGTACCGGGACAGGGTTTGGGGGGCTACACCTTC.

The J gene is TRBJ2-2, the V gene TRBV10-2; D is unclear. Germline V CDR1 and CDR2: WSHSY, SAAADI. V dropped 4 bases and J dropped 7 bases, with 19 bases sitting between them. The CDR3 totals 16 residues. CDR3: CASSVRALLRGGELFF. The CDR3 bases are TGCGCCAGCAGTGTACGAGCGCTGCTTAGAGGCGGGGAGCTGTTTTTT.

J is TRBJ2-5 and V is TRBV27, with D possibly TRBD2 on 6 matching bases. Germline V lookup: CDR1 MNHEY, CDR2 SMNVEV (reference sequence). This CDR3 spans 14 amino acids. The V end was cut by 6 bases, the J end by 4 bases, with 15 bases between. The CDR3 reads CASSPTSRRETQYF. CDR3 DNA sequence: TGTGCCAGCAGCCCGACTAGTCGGCGAGAGACCCAGTACTTC.

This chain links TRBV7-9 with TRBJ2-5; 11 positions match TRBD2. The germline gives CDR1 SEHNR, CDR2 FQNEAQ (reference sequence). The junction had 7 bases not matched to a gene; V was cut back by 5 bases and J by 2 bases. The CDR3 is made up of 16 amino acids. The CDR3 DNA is TGTGCCAGCAGCCCTCGGACTAGCGGGTCACAAGAGACCCAGTACTTC. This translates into CASSPRTSGSQETQYF.

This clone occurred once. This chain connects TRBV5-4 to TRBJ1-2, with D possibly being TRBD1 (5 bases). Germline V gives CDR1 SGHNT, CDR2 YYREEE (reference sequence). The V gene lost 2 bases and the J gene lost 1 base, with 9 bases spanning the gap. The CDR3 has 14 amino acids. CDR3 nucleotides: TGTGCCAGCAGCTTTATCCAGGGTAACTATGGCTACACCTTC. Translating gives CASSFIQGNYGYTF.

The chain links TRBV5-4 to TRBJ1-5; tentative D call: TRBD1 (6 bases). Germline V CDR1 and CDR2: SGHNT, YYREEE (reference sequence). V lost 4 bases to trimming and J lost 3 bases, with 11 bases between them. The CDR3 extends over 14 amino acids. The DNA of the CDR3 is TGTGCCAGCAGCCCCTACAGGGACAATCAGCCCCAGCATTTT. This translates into CASSPYRDNQPQHF.

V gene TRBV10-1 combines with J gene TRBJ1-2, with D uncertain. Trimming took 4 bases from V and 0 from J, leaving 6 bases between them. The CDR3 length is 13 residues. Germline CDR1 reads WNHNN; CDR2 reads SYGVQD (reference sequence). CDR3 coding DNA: TGCGCCAGCAGTGTTGGACCTAACTATGGCTACACCTTC. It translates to CASSVGPNYGYTF.

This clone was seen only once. DNA of the CDR3: TGTGCCAGCAGCTTAGGAAACCAGGGTGTGTACACTGAAGCTTTCTTT. This gives the protein CASSLGNQGVYTEAFF. The V and J genes are TRBV7-8 and TRBJ1-1, with D perhaps matching TRBD1 (5 bases). Trimming took off 1 base at V and 3 bases at J, with 15 bases between the two ends. The CDR3 sequence is 16 residues long. The germline gives CDR1 SGHVS, CDR2 FQNEAQ.

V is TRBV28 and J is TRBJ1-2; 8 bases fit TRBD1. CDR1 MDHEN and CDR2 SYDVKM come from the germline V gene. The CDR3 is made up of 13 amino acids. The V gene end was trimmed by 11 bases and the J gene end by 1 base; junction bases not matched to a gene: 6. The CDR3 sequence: CAPGGAFNYGYTF. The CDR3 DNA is TGTGCCCCAGGGGGCGCCTTTAACTATGGCTACACCTTC.

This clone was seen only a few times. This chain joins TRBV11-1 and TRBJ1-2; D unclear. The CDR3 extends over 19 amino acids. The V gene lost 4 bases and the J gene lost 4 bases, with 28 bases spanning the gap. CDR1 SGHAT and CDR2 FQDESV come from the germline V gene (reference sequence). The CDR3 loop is CASSSPGDPTALPPYGYTF. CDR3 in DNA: TGTGCCAGCAGCTCGCCGGGCGATCCAACAGCGCTTCCCCCCTATGGCTACACCTTC.

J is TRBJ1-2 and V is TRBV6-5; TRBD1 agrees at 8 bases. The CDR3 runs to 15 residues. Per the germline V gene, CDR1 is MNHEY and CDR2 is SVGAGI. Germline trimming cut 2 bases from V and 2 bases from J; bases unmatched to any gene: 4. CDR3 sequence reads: CASSYLGTGNYGYTF. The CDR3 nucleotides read TGTGCCAGCAGTTACCTTGGGACAGGCAACTATGGCTACACCTTC.

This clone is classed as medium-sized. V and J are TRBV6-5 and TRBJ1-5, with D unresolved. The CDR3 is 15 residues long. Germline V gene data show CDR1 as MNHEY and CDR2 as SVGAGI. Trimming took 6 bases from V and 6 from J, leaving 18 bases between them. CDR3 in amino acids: CASSLGPLVGQPQHF. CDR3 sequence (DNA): TGTGCCAGCAGCCTAGGCCCCTTGGTAGGTCAGCCCCAGCATTTT.

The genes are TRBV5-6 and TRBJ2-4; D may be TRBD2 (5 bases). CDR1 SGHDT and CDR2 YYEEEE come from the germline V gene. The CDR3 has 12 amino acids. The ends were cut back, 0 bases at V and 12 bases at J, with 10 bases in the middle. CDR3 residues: CASSLGGYTQYF. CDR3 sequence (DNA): TGTGCCAGCAGCTTGGGAGGGTACACTCAGTACTTC.

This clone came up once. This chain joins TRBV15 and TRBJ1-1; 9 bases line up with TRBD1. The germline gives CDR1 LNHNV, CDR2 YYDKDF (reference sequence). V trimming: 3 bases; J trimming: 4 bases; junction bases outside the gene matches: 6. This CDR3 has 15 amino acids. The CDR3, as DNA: TGTGCCACCAGCAGGCCTACAGGGGGCCTCACTGAAGCTTTCTTT. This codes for CATSRPTGGLTEAFF.

As DNA, the CDR3 is TGTGCCAGCAGCTTAGCCGGCGGGGGGTTTAATGAAAAACTGTTTTTT. Protein: CASSLAGGGFNEKLFF. The J gene is TRBJ1-4, the V gene TRBV7-8, with a weak D call TRBD1 (5 bases). The length of the CDR3 is 16 residues. V gave up 0 bases and J gave up 4 bases, with 12 bases separating them. In germline, CDR1 is SGHVS, CDR2 FQNEAQ.

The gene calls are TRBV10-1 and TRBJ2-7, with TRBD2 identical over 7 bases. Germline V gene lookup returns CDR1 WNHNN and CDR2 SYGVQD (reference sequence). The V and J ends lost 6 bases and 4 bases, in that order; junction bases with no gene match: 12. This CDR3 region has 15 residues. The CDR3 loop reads CASSAGLGVAYEQYF. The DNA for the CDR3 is TGCGCCAGCAGCGCCGGACTAGGGGTGGCTTACGAGCAGTACTTC.

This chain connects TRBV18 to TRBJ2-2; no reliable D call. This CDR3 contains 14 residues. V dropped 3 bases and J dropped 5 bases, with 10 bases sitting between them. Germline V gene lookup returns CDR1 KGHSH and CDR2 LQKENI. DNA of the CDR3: TGTGCCAGCTCACCGGTCCAACTGACCGGGGAGCTGTTTTTT. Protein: CASSPVQLTGELFF.

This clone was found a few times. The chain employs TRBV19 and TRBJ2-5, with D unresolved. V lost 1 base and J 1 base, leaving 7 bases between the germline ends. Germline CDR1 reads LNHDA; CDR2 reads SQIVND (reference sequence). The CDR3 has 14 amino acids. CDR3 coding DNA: TGTGCCAGTAGTATAGGTCCGTCCCAAGAGACCCAGTACTTC. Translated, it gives CASSIGPSQETQYF.

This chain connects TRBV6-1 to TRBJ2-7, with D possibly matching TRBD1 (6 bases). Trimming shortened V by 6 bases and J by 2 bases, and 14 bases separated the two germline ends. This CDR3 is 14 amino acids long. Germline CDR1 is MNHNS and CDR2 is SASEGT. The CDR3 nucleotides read TGTGCCAGCAGGCTTCGGACAGCCACCTACGAGCAGTACTTC. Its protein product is CASRLRTATYEQYF.

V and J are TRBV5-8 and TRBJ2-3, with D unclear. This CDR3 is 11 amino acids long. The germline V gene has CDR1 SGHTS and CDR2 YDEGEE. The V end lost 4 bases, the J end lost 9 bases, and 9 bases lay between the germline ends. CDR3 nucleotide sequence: TGTGCCAGCAGCCCTCCCGAGACGCAGTATTTT. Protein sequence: CASSPPETQYF. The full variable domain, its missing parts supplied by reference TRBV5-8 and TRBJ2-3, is EAGVTQSPTHLIKTRGQQATLRCSPISGHTSVYWYQQALGLGLQFLLWYDEGEERNRGNFPPRFSGRQFPNYSSELNVNALELEDSALYLCASSPPETQYFGPGTRLTVL.

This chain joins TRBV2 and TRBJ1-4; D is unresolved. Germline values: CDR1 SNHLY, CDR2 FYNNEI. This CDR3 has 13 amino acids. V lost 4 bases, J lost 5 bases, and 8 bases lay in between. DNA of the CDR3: TGTGCCAGCAGTGGAGGGCGAAATGAAAAACTGTTTTTT. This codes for CASSGGRNEKLFF. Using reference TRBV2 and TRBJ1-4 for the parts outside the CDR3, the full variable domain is EPEVTQTPSHQVTQMGQEVILRCVPISNHLYFYWYRQILGQKVEFLVSFYNNEISEKSEIFDDQFSVERPDGSNFTLKIRSTKLEDSAMYFCASSGGRNEKLFFGSGTQLSVL.

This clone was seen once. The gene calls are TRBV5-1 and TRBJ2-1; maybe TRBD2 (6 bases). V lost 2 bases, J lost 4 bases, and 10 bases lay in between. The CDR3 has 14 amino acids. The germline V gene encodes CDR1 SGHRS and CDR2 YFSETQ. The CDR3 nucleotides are TGCGCCAGCAGCTTTAGCGGCGAATACAATGAGCAGTTCTTC. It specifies CASSFSGEYNEQFF.

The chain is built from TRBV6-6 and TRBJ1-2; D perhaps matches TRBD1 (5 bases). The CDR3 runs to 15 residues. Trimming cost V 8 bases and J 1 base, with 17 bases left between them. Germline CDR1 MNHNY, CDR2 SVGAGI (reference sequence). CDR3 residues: CASRAGTDFNYGYTF. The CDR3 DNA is TGTGCCAGCCGAGCGGGGACTGACTTTAACTATGGCTACACCTTC.